This T cell receptor (beta chain) was documented in a study of STAT3 mutations in large granular lymphocyte leukemia. Whole-study results and caveats: In T-cell large granular lymphocyte leukemia, about half of patients showed multiple immunodominant subclonotypes.

In the case of this clone: Its antigen is not known.

This CDR3 has 15 amino acids. Per the germline V gene, CDR1 is SGDLS and CDR2 is YYNGEE. The V and J ends lost 0 bases and 7 bases respectively, with 17 bases between them. Sequenced by immunoSEQ multiplex PCR; TCRdb stores in-frame clones only, minus some. The sample has 8,500 to 11,000 clones, 70% to 90% seen once. The J gene is TRBJ2-7, the V gene TRBV9; D assignment may be TRBD1 or TRBD2 (5 bases each). The sequence was obtained from a man in his sixties with T-cell large granular lymphocyte leukemia. Some clones in this sample may be carry-over from other donors' samples. The sequenced sample was peripheral blood mononuclear cells. The CDR3 protein is CASSVGGPGKTEQYF. CDR3 sequence (DNA): TGTGCCAGCAGCGTAGGGGGACCGGGAAAGACGGAGCAGTACTTC.